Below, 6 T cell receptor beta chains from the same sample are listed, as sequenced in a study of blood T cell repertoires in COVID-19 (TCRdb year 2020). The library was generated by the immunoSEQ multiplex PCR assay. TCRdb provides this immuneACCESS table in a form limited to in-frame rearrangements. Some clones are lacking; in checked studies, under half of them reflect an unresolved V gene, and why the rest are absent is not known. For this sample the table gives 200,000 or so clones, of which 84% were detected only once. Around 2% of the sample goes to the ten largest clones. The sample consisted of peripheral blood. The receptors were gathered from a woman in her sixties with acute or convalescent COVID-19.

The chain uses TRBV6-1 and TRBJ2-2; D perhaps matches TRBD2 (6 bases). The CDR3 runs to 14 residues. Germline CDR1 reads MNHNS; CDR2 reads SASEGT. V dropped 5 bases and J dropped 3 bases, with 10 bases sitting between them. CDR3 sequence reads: CASSPRRDTGELFF. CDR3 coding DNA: TGTGCCAGCAGTCCCAGGAGGGACACCGGGGAGCTGTTTTTT.

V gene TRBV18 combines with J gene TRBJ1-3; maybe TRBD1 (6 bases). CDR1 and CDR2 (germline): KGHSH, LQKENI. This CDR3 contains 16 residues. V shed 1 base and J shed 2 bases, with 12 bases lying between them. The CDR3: CASSPRPDSTGNTIYF. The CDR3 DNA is TGTGCCAGCTCACCACGTCCGGACAGCACTGGAAACACCATATATTTT. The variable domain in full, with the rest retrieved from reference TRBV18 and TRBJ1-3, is NAGVMQNPRHLVRRRGQEARLRCSPMKGHSHVYWYRQLPEEGLKFMVYLQKENIIDESGMPKERFSAEFPKEGPSILRIQQVVRGDSAAYFCASSPRPDSTGNTIYFGEGSWLTVV.

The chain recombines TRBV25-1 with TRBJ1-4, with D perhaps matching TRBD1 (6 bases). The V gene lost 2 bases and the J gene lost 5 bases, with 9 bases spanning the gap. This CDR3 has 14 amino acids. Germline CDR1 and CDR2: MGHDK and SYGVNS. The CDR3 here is CASSENGGNEKLFF. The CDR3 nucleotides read TGTGCCAGCAGTGAAAATGGGGGCAATGAAAAACTGTTTTTT.

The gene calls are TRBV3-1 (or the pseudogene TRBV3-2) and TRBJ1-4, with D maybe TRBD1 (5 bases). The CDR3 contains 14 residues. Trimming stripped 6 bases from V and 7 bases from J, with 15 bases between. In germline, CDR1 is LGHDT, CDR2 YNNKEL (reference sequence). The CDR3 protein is CASRSTRDGEKLFF. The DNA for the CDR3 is TGTGCCAGCAGATCTACCAGGGATGGTGAAAAACTGTTTTTT.

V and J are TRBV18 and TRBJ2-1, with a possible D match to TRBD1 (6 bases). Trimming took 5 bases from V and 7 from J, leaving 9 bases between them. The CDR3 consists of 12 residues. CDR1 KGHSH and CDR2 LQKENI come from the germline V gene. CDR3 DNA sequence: TGTGCCAGCTCAACCGACAGGAATGAGCAGTTCTTC. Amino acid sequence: CASSTDRNEQFF.

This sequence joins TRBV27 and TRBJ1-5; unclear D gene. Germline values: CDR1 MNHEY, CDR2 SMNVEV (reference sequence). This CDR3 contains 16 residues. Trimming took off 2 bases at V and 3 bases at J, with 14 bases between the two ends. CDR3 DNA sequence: TGTGCCAGCAGTTTAAGGGCGGGCCAGTCCAATCAGCCCCAGCATTTT. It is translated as CASSLRAGQSNQPQHF.